What follows is one T cell receptor beta chain and its context. No cognate antigen has been identified for it. Its ends do not fully match the called genes, so a read error is possible. Each collaborating institution followed its own protocols to collect whole blood in K2EDTA tubes. For TCRbeta analysis, collaborator samples were shipped as frozen whole blood, as isolated PBMCs, or as DNA extracted from either sample type. This entry is derived from a study of blood T cell repertoires in COVID-19 (dated by TCRdb to the early 2020s). Regarding the study in general: Collaborator samples came from the United States, Italy and Spain and covered acute and convalescent phases of COVID-19. The repertoires were made available in a free public database intended to serve as a resource for research on the immune response to SARS-CoV-2. Deeply sampled blood TCRbeta repertoires from subjects exposed to, actively infected with, or recovered from COVID-19 were included in the dataset. Nearly every sample came with metadata listing a de-identified subject ID, COVID-19 status, age in years and sex. The prospective study material was composed of cDNA or gDNA derived from T cells, B-cell-depleted T cells, or PBMCs. Where HLA class I and class II types were available, the types were taken from metadata supplied by the sample provider, not from assay-based typing. Samples came from the ongoing ImmuneRACE study (first 160 participants) plus 1,254 subjects from 6 global collaborators.

What the study reported, not specific to this receptor: The quantity of clinical and demographic metadata differed by source and by participant and was supplied without curation.

From its cysteine to its phenylalanine, the CDR3 spans 16 amino acids. The read is trimmed to its CDR3 DNA, 48 bases read in frame from base 1. From the germline V gene, CDR1 is SGHRS and CDR2 is YFSETQ. TCRbeta CDR3 regions were amplified from genomic DNA using the immunoSEQ Assay, a bias-controlled multiplex PCR. Per the source publication's procedure: Nucleated cell counts per sample were estimated from amplification of reference gene primers within the assay. Sequence reads were collapsed and filtered to measure the absolute abundance of every unique TCRbeta CDR3 rearrangement. For each sample, productive Simpson clonality was calculated as the square root of Simpson's diversity index across productive rearrangements. What TCRdb holds here is the immuneACCESS table cut down to in-frame rearrangements. Part of the clones is not present; checked against another copy, under half of the missing clones reflect an unresolved V gene, and the others are unexplained. V, J and clone size derive from that table, while D and trimming were established from the DNA sequence. In all, the sample holds some 42,000 clones, and 80% to 90% of those were seen once. The biggest ten clones account for about 13% of the sample.

The rearrangement joined TRBV5-1 to TRBJ1-1; 10 of the junction bases match TRBD1. The sequenced material came from peripheral blood. This receptor was taken from a woman in her 70s in a cohort sampled during active COVID-19. CDR3 region: CANSLVDRGQGTEAFF. The base sequence is TGCGCCAACAGCTTGGTCGACAGGGGGCAGGGCACTGAAGCTTTCTTT.